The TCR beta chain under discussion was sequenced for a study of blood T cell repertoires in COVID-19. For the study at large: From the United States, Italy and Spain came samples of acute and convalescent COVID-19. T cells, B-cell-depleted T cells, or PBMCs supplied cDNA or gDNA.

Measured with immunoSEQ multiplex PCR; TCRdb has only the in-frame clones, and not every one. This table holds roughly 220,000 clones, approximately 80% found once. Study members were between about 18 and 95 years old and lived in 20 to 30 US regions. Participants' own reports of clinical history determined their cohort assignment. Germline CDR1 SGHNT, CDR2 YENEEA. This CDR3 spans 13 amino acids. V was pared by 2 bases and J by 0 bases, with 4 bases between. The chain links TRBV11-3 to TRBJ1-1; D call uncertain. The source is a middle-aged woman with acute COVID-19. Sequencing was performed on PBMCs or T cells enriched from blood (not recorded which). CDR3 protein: CASSLHMNTEAFF. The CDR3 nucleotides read TGTGCCAGCAGCTTACACATGAACACTGAAGCTTTCTTT. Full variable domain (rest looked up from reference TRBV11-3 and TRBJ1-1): EAGVVQSPRYKIIEKKQPVAFWCNPISGHNTLYWYLQNLGQGPELLIRYENEEAVDDSQLPKDRFSAERLKGVDSTLKIQPAELGDSAVYLCASSLHMNTEAFFGQGTRLTVV.